Presented here are 21 T cell receptor beta chains from one specimen sequenced in a study of T cells after posttransplantation cyclophosphamide. Generated by immunoSEQ multiplex PCR, the TCRdb table keeps only in-frame clones and is missing some. The repertoire consists of about 38,000 clones, none detected only once. Input material: PBMCs. These receptors were obtained from a middle-aged man in good health, CMV-negative, and a related stem cell transplant donor.

J is TRBJ2-5 and V is TRBV5-1; TRBD1 matches at 8 bases. Judging by the DNA end, TRBJ2-7 fits better; the J call may be wrong. CDR1 and CDR2 (germline): SGHRS, YFSETQ. CDR3 length: 15 residues. The CDR3 coding sequence is TGCGCCAGCAGCTTGGACAGGGGGATCTCCTACGAGCAGTACTTC. It codes for CASSLDRGISYEQYF.

Ten or more counts support this clone. V usage is TRBV6-5 and J usage is TRBJ2-7; 8 bases align to TRBD2. The CDR3 length is 14 residues. The V gene's germline CDR1 is MNHEY and CDR2 SVGAGI. V was pared by 7 bases and J by 5 bases, with 10 bases of the junction left unmatched. CDR3 residues: CASKESGGRNEQYF. The CDR3 nucleotides are TGTGCCAGCAAGGAGAGCGGGGGCCGTAACGAGCAGTACTTC.

In this sample, this clone turned up many times. This sequence joins TRBV5-1 and TRBJ2-7, with D possibly matching TRBD1 (6 bases). Trimming took 0 bases from V and 6 from J, leaving 22 bases between them. The CDR3 is made up of 17 amino acids. The germline V gene encodes CDR1 SGHRS and CDR2 YFSETQ. The DNA of the CDR3 is TGCGCCAGCAGCTTGGTGTCCGCCGGGACACAATTCTCCGAGCAGTACTTC. This encodes CASSLVSAGTQFSEQYF.

This clone appeared a few times. This chain joins TRBV7-8 and TRBJ2-5, with a tentative D call TRBD1 (6 bases). The V end lost 1 base, the J end lost 2 bases, and 8 bases lay between the germline ends. The CDR3 runs 14 residues. Germline CDR1 is SGHVS and CDR2 is FQNEAQ. The CDR3 DNA reads as TGTGCCAGCAGCTTAGGGACAGTTCAAGAGACCCAGTACTTC. Encoded protein: CASSLGTVQETQYF.

This clone was picked up many times. The chain employs TRBV18 and TRBJ1-5, with 9 bases that match TRBD1. The CDR3 consists of 15 residues. Losses at the gene ends were 5 bases for V and 4 bases for J; bases not matched to a gene: 6. The germline V gene has CDR1 KGHSH and CDR2 LQKENI. The DNA for the CDR3 is TGTGCCAGCTCAAATCGGGGACAGGGAAATCAGCCCCAGCATTTT. As protein: CASSNRGQGNQPQHF.

This clone was picked up many times. The chain recombines TRBV7-9 with TRBJ1-6; no definite D call. The length of the CDR3 is 19 residues. Germline CDR1 and CDR2: SEHNR and FQNEAQ (reference sequence). Trimming stripped 2 bases from V and 6 bases from J, with 23 bases between. CDR3: CASSLSLRVGRLGNSPLHF. CDR3 in DNA: TGTGCCAGCAGCTTAAGTCTTCGGGTCGGGAGGTTGGGTAATTCACCCCTCCACTTT.

This clone showed up many times. In nucleotides, the CDR3 is TGCGCCAGCAGCTTGTCGACAGGGATGGAGCAGCCCCAGCATTTT. Its protein is CASSLSTGMEQPQHF. This chain joins TRBV5-1 and TRBJ1-5, with 7 bases that match TRBD1. Germline V gene sequence: CDR1 SGHRS, CDR2 YFSETQ. Trimming removed 1 base from V and 7 bases from J; junction bases left unmatched: 8. The CDR3 runs 15 residues.

This clone was recorded a few times. The chain joins TRBV7-2 to TRBJ2-5, with D hard to call. The CDR3 is 16 residues long. Trimming removed 1 base at V and 5 bases at J, with 17 bases between. In germline, CDR1 is SGHTA, CDR2 FQGNSA. The CDR3 bases are TGTGCCAGCAGCTTAGGATTCTACGGAGTTGAGGAGACCCAGTACTTC. It is translated as CASSLGFYGVEETQYF.

This chain connects TRBV1 to TRBJ2-5; TRBD2 is the table's D call, not checked against the DNA. TRBV1 is listed as a pseudogene. CDR3 size: 15 residues. The CDR3 protein is CTSSQAYLTGETQYF. The DNA of the CDR3 is TGCACCAGCAGCCAAGCTTATCTGACTGGAGAGACCCAGTACTTC.

This clone has a count of ten or more. CDR3 nucleotides: TGTGCCAGCAGCTCCAGGGACAGGGGTATCTACGAGCAGTACTTC. Its translation is CASSSRDRGIYEQYF. V is TRBV7-2 and J is TRBJ2-7; 10 positions match TRBD1. The CDR3 totals 15 residues. Trimming cost V 4 bases and J 3 bases; bases outside gene matches: 6. The germline gives CDR1 SGHTA, CDR2 FQGNSA. The whole variable domain, remainder taken from reference TRBV7-2 and TRBJ2-7, is GAGVSQSPSNKVTEKGKDVELRCDPISGHTALYWYRQSLGQGLEFLIYFQGNSAPDKSGLPSDRFSAERTGGSVSTLTIQRTQQEDSAVYLCASSSRDRGIYEQYFGPGTRLTVT.

This clone appeared many times. V usage is TRBV12-2 and J usage is TRBJ2-3; the table's D call of TRBD1 was not tested on the DNA. TRBV12-2 is a listed pseudogene. CDR3 length equals 18 residues. This CDR3 reads CASRFGGRVRVLRDTQYF. Written as DNA, the CDR3 is TGTGCAAGTCGCTTTGGGGGCCGTGTCAGGGTTCTACGAGATACGCAGTATTTT.

There are many counts of this clone. This chain links TRBV19 with TRBJ2-7; tentative D call: TRBD1 (5 bases). V lost 6 bases, J lost 6 bases, and 15 bases lay in between. The CDR3 length is 13 residues. Looked up from germline, CDR1 is LNHDA and CDR2 is SQIVND (reference sequence). CDR3 nucleotides: TGTGCCAGTAGCAATCAGGGATCGGCCGAGCAGTACTTC. This codes for CASSNQGSAEQYF.

This clone has ten or more counts. V is TRBV7-2 and J is TRBJ1-6; 9 positions match TRBD1. CDR3 length: 17 amino acids. After removal of 1 base from V and 7 bases from J, the junction contained 8 bases not matched to a gene. Germline-derived CDR1 and CDR2 are SGHTA and FQGNSA. CDR3: CASSLGTRTGVNSPLHF. The CDR3 DNA sequence: TGTGCCAGCAGCTTAGGGACAAGGACAGGGGTGAATTCACCCCTCCACTTT. Combining the CDR3 with reference TRBV7-2 and TRBJ1-6 gives the whole variable domain GAGVSQSPSNKVTEKGKDVELRCDPISGHTALYWYRQSLGQGLEFLIYFQGNSAPDKSGLPSDRFSAERTGGSVSTLTIQRTQQEDSAVYLCASSLGTRTGVNSPLHFGNGTRLTVT.

This clone showed up many times. The CDR3 DNA follows: TGTGCCAGCAGCTCACGACTAGCGAACTACAATGAGCAGTTCTTC. It translates to CASSSRLANYNEQFF. This chain links TRBV13 with TRBJ2-1; 8 nucleotides agree with TRBD2. This CDR3 spans 15 amino acids. Germline CDR1 and CDR2: PRHDT and FYEKMQ (reference sequence). The ends lost 4 bases at V and 3 bases at J; junction bases unmatched: 5.

This clone was found many times. The chain recombines TRBV19 with TRBJ2-2; possible D gene TRBD1, 6 bases. The CDR3 sequence is 16 residues long. Trimming removed 5 bases from V and 0 bases from J, with 13 bases in between. Germline V CDR1 and CDR2: LNHDA, SQIVND (reference sequence). DNA for the CDR3: TGTGCCAGTAGTTACCCCGGGACAACGAACACCGGGGAGCTGTTTTTT. This translates into CASSYPGTTNTGELFF.

At least ten counts were recorded for this clone. The chain is built from TRBV5-1 and TRBJ2-5; unclear D gene. Trimming removed 2 bases from V and 2 bases from J, with 4 bases in between. Looked up from germline, CDR1 is SGHRS and CDR2 is YFSETQ. The length of the CDR3 is 12 residues. This CDR3 is CASSFQQETQYF. The CDR3 DNA reads TGCGCCAGCAGCTTCCAGCAAGAGACCCAGTACTTC.

This clone showed up many times. This chain links TRBV6-6 with TRBJ2-1; no definite D call. CDR3 length equals 12 residues. Germline V gene lookup returns CDR1 MNHNY and CDR2 SVGAGI (reference sequence). Between the trimmed V and J ends, which lost 7 bases and 6 bases, there was a span of 10 bases. The CDR3 sequence: CASTYGFNEQFF. For the CDR3, the DNA is TGTGCCAGCACCTACGGGTTCAATGAGCAGTTCTTC.

This clone was seen repeatedly, ten times or more. The chain combines TRBV5-6 with TRBJ1-1, with D tentatively TRBD1 (6 bases). Germline-derived CDR1 and CDR2 are SGHDT and YYEEEE. V was shortened by 0 bases and J by 2 bases, with 11 bases between the two germline ends. The CDR3 is made up of 15 amino acids. CDR3 coding DNA: TGTGCCAGCAGCTTGGTGCTACAGGGTAACACTGAAGCTTTCTTT. This sequence encodes CASSLVLQGNTEAFF.

This clone was observed at least ten times. This chain links TRBV5-4 with TRBJ1-2; D is perhaps TRBD1 (6 bases). V dropped 4 bases and J dropped 4 bases, with 17 bases sitting between them. The CDR3 spans 15 residues. Germline assignment: CDR1 SGHNT and CDR2 YYREEE (reference sequence). The CDR3 protein is CASSDEWDKLYGYTF. CDR3 DNA: TGTGCCAGCAGCGACGAATGGGACAAGCTCTATGGCTACACCTTC. Variable domain in full (rest from reference TRBV5-4 and TRBJ1-2): ETGVTQSPTHLIKTRGQQVTLRCSSQSGHNTVSWYQQALGQGPQFIFQYYREEENGRGNFPPRFSGLQFPNYSSELNVNALELDDSALYLCASSDEWDKLYGYTFGSGTRLTVV.

CDR3 in DNA: TGTGCCAGTAGTAACAGGGCGGGCACAGATACGCAGTATTTT. Protein sequence: CASSNRAGTDTQYF. This sequence joins TRBV19 and TRBJ2-3, with D tentatively TRBD1 (6 bases). From germline, CDR1 is LNHDA and CDR2 SQIVND (reference sequence). V shed 4 bases and J shed 1 base, with 9 bases lying between them. The CDR3 covers 14 residues.

This clone occurred many times. This chain connects TRBV7-9 to TRBJ1-4, with 7 bases identical to TRBD1. Per the germline V gene, CDR1 is SEHNR and CDR2 is FQNEAQ (reference sequence). The CDR3 has 15 amino acids. The ends lost 5 bases at V and 3 bases at J; junction bases unmatched: 6. CDR3 loop: CASSTRQGPNEKLFF. The CDR3 nucleotides are TGTGCCAGCAGCACGCGACAGGGCCCTAATGAAAAACTGTTTTTT.